This T cell receptor beta chain comes out of a study of cytomegalovirus exposure and HLA in healthy donors. Trimming at V came to 0 bases and at J to 1 base, leaving 3 bases not matched to a gene. This CDR3 has 16 residues. Germline CDR1 SGHRS, CDR2 YFSETQ. Both 60 Vbeta primers and 13 Jbeta primers went into the PCR. Original data processing: Later analysis identified 65 million to 80 million unique TCR beta chains, approximately 10 million shared. The method was immunoSEQ multiplex PCR; TCRdb's version includes in-frame clones alone and lacks a portion of them. V, J and clone size are those of that table, while D and trimming were read from the DNA. The sample includes 150,000 to 200,000 clones, roughly 80% of them seen just once. Notes on this clone: Its specificity is not known.

The study's findings and limits: The productive fraction for most TCR beta V segments was about 87% or about 30% in an earlier analysis.

Sequencing was done on a sample of PBMCs. V is TRBV5-1 and J is TRBJ2-7, with TRBD2 matching over 11 bases. This clonotype originated in a woman in her 40s in good health and CMV-seropositive. The CDR3: CASSLGLAGRSYEQYF. As DNA, the CDR3 is TGCGCCAGCAGCTTGGGACTAGCGGGAAGGTCCTACGAGCAGTACTTC.